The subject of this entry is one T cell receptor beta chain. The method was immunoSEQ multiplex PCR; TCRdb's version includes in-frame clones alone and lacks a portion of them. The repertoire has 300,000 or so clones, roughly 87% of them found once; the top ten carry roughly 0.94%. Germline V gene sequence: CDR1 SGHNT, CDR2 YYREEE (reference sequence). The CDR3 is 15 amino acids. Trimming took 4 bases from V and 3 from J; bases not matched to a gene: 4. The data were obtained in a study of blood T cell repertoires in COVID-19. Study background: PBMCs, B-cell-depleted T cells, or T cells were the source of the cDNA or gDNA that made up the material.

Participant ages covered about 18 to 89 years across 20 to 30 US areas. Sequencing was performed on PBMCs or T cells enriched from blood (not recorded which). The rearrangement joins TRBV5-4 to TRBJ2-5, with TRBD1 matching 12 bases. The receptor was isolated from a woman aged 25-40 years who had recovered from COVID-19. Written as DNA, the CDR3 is TGTGCCAGCAGCCCCGGGACAGGGGGCGAAGAGACCCAGTACTTC. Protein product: CASSPGTGGEETQYF.